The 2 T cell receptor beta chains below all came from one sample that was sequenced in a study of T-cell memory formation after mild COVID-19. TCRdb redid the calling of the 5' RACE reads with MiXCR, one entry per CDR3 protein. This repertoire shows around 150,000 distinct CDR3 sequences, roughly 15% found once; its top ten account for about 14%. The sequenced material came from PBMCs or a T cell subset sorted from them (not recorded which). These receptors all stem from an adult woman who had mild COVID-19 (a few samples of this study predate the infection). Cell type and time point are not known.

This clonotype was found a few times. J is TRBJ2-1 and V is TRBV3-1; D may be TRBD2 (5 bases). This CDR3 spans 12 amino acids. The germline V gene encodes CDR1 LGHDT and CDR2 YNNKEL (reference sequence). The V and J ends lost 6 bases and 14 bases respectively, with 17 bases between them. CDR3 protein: CASSPRRGKEFF. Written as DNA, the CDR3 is TGTGCCAGCAGTCCTCGCCGAGGGAAGGAGTTCTTC.

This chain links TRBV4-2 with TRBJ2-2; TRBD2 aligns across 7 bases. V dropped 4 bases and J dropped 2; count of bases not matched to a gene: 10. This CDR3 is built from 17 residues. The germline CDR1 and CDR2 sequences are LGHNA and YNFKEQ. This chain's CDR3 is CASSPLLGGLNTGELFF. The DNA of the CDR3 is TGTGCCAGCAGCCCTTTGTTGGGGGGACTAAACACCGGGGAGCTGTTTTTT.